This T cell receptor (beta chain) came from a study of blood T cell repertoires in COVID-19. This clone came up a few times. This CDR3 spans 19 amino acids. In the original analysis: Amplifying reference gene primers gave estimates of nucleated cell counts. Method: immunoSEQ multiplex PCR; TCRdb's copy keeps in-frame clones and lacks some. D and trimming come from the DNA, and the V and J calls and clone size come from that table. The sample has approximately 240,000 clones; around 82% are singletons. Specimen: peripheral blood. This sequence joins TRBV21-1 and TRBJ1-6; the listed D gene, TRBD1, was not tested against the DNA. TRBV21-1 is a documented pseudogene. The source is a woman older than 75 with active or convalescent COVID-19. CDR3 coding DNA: TGTGCCAGCCTAGTCCAGGGGCAGTCTCTGGACTTTTATAATTCACCCCTCCACTTT. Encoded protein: CASLVQGQSLDFYNSPLHF.